This T cell receptor beta chain came from a study of CD4 T cells in relation to SARS-CoV-2 and coronaviruses. For approximately 10 days, around 99,000 sorted CD4+ cells grew with T cell-depleted PBMCs and CEF. Sequencing used immunoSEQ multiplex PCR; TCRdb keeps in-frame clones, though not all of them. The sample lists about 36,000 clones, just under 85% seen once, with more than 6% in the top ten. V lost 6 bases and J lost 0, with 17 bases in between. Per germline, CDR1 SNHLY and CDR2 FYNNEI. This CDR3 is built from 16 residues. Worth noting for this clone: The antigen remains undetermined.

General study findings and limits: Crossreactivity was assessed only for spike protein, not other viral proteins.

V gene TRBV2 combines with J gene TRBJ1-2; D is undetermined. The sequenced sample consisted of naive CD4+ T cells from PBMCs, cultured in vitro. The sample's subset: naive CD4+ T cells isolated by negative enrichment. The TCR was taken from an adult with COVID-19. The CDR3 region is CASRKGWPFSNYGYTF. The CDR3 bases are TGTGCCAGCAGGAAAGGTTGGCCTTTCTCTAACTATGGCTACACCTTC. Full variable domain (outside the CDR3, taken from reference TRBV2 and TRBJ1-2): EPEVTQTPSHQVTQMGQEVILRCVPISNHLYFYWYRQILGQKVEFLVSFYNNEISEKSEIFDDQFSVERPDGSNFTLKIRSTKLEDSAMYFCASRKGWPFSNYGYTFGSGTRLTVV.